This T cell receptor beta chain was recorded in a study of blood T cell repertoires in COVID-19. Turning to the study itself: Samples representing acute and convalescent COVID-19 were sourced from the United States, Italy and Spain. In each case, the material was cDNA or gDNA derived from T cells, B-cell-depleted T cells, or PBMCs.

Measured with immunoSEQ multiplex PCR; TCRdb has only the in-frame clones, and not every one. This sample carries 160,000 or so clones, 84% of them seen once, and the ten largest clones take approximately 16%. This clone was recorded a few times. Either two negative PCRs, clearance, or symptom resolution qualified Cohort 3 donors as recovered. This TCR was recovered from a middle-aged man who had recovered from COVID-19. Sequencing was done on a sample of PBMCs or T cells enriched from blood (not recorded which).

CDR3 coding DNA: TGTGCCAGCAGCCTGGGGCAGGGGAATAACTATGGCTACACCTTC. It is translated as CASSLGQGNNYGYTF. This sequence joins TRBV9 and TRBJ1-2; D possibly corresponds to TRBD1 (6 bases). From germline, CDR1 is SGDLS and CDR2 YYNGEE. The CDR3 has 15 residues. V gave up 4 bases and J gave up 1 base, with 14 bases separating them.